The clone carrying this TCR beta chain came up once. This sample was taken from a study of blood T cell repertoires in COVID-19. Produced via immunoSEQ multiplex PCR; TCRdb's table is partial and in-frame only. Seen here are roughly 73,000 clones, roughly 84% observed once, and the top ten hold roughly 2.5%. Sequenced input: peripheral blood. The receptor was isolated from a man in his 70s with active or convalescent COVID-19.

In nucleotides, the CDR3 is TGTGCCAGCAGCTTAGCTTGGACAGGGGGGAACAATGAGCAGTTCTTC. As protein: CASSLAWTGGNNEQFF. V gene TRBV11-2 combines with J gene TRBJ2-1; 10 bases align to TRBD1. CDR1 and CDR2 (germline): SGHAT, FQNNGV. The CDR3 extends over 16 amino acids. V trimming: 1 base; J trimming: 5 bases; junction bases outside the gene matches: 5.